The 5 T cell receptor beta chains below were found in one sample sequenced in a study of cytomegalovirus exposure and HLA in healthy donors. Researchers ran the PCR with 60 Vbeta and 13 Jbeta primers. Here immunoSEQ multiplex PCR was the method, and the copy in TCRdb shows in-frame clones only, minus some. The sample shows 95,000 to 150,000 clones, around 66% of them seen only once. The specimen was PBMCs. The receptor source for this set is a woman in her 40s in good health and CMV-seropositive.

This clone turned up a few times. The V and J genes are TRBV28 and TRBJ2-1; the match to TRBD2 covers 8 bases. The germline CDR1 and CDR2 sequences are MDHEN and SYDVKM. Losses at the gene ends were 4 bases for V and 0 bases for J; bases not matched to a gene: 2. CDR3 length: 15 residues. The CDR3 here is CASSSSGSSYNEQFF. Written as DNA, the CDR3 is TGTGCCAGCAGTTCGAGCGGGAGCTCCTACAATGAGCAGTTCTTC.

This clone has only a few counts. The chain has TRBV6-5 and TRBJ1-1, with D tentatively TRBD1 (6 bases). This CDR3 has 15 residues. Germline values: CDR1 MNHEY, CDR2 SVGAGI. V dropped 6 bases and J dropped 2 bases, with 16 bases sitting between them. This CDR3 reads CASSDDRLVNTEAFF. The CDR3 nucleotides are TGTGCCAGCAGCGACGACAGGCTAGTTAACACTGAAGCTTTCTTT.

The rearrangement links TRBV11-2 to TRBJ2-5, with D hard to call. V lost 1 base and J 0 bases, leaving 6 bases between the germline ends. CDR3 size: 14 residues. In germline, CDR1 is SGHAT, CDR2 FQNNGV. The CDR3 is CASSLGQYQETQYF. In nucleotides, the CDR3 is TGTGCCAGCAGCTTAGGGCAATACCAAGAGACCCAGTACTTC.

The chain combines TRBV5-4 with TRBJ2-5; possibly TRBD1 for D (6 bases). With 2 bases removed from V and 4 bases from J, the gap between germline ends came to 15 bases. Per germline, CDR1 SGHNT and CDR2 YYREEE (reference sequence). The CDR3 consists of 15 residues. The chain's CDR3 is CASSFPGVGTETQYF. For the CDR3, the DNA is TGTGCCAGCAGCTTCCCAGGGGTGGGTACAGAGACCCAGTACTTC.

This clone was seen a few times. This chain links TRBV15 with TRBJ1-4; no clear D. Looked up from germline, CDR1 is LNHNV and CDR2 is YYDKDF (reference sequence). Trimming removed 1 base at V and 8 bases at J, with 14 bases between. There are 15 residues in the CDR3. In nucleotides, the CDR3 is TGTGCCACCAGCAGAGCCCCAGGCTTAGACGAAAAACTGTTTTTT. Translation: CATSRAPGLDEKLFF.